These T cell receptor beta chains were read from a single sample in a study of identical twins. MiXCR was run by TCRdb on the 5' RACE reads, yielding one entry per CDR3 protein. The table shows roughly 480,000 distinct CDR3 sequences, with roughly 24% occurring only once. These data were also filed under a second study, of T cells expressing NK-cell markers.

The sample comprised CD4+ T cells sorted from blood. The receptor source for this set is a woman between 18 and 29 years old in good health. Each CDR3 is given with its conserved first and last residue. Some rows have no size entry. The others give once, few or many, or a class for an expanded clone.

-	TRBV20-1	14	CSARAGHPNTEAFF
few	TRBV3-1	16	CASSQVLRGSSYEQYF
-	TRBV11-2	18	CASSPLKSAGEKSNEQFF
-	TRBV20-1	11	CSAARADTQYF
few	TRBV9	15	CASSVGSGNTGELFF
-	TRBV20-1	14	CSASYTRGENIQYF
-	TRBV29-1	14	CSVEGGKVVETQYF
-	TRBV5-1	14	CASSLSAAAYEQYF
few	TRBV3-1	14	CASSQAGGADTQYF
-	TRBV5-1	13	CASSRGVGNEQFF
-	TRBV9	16	CASTTGTGGGFYGYTF
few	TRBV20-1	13	CSARGREDSEAFF
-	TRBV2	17	CASSPLGGLDLYNEQFF
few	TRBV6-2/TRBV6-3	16	CASSTGQGRKVYEQYF